This paragraph reports one T cell receptor (beta chain). V was clipped by 7 bases and J by 2 bases; unmatched bases: 11. The CDR3 has 14 amino acids. Germline V CDR1 and CDR2: GTSNPN, SVGIG (reference sequence). The entry originates in a study of Ad26.COV2.S vaccination and SARS-CoV-2 variants. Study-wide context: Each vaccinee took Ad26.COV2.S intramuscularly, once or twice 56 days apart.

The sample's treatment: around 19 received Ad26.COV2.S at low or high dose, single or two shots; 5 received placebo; per-sample allocation not given. After the first vaccine or placebo injection, samples were drawn on day 63. Repertoires were generated with immunoSEQ multiplex PCR, while TCRdb's copy carries only in-frame clones and drops some. The profile shows 300,000 to 400,000 clones, 88% of them singletons. This material consisted of peripheral blood, taken in a trial of Ad26.COV2.S vaccine versus placebo. The chain uses TRBV30 and TRBJ2-7; 7 bases agree with TRBD1. This TCR derives from a person aged 18-65 years who received the Ad26.COV2.S COVID-19 vaccine or a placebo. The chain's CDR3 is CAYSTGVGTYEQYF. CDR3 nucleotides: TGTGCCTACTCCACAGGGGTAGGGACCTACGAGCAGTACTTC.